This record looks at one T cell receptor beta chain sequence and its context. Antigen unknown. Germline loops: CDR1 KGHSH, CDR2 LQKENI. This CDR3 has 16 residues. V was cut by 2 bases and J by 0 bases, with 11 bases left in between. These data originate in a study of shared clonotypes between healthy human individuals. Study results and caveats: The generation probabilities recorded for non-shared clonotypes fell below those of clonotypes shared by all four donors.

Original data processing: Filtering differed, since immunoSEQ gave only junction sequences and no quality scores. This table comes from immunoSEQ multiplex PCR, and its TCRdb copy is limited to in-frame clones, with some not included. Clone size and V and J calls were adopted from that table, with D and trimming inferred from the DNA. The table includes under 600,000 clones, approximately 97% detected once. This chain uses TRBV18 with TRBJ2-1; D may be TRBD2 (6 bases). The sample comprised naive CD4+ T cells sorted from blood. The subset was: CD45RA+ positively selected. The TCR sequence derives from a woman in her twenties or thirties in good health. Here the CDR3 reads CASSPEEGLSYNEQFF. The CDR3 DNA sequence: TGTGCCAGCTCACCAGAGGAGGGCCTCTCCTACAATGAGCAGTTCTTC.